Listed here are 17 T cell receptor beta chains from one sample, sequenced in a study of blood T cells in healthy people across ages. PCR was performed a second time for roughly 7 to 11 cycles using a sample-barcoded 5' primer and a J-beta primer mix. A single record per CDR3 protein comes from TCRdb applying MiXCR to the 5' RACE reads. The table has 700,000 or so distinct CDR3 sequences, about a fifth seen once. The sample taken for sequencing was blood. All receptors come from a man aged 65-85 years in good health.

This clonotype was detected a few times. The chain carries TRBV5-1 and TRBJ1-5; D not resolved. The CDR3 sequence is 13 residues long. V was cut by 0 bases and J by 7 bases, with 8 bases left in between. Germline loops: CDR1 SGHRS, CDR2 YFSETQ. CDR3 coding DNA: TGCGCCAGCAGCTTGGGGCCCAGGCAGCCCCAGCATTTT. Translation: CASSLGPRQPQHF. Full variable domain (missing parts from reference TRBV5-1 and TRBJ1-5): KAGVTQTPRYLIKTRGQQVTLSCSPISGHRSVSWYQQTPGQGLQFLFEYFSETQRNKGNFPGRFSGRQFSNSRSEMNVSTLELGDSALYLCASSLGPRQPQHFGDGTRLSIL.

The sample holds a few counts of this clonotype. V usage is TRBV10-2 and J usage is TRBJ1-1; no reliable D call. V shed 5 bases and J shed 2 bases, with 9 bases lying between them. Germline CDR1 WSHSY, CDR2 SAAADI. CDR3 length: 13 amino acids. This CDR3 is CASSPIPNTEAFF. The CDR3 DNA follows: TGCGCCAGCAGTCCTATACCAAACACTGAAGCTTTCTTT.

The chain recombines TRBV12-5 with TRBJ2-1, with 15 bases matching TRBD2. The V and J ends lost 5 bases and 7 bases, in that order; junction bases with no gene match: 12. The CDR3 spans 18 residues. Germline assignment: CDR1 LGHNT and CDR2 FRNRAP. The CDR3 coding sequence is TGTGCTAGTGGTCGCCCTCTAGGACTAGCGGGAGGGCCGAATGAGCAGTTCTTC. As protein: CASGRPLGLAGGPNEQFF.

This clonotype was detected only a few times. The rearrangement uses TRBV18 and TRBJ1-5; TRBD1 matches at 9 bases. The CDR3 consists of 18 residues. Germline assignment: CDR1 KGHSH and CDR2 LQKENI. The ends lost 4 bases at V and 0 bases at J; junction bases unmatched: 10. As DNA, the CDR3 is TGTGCCAGCTCACGAACAGGGGGCAGAAAAAATAGCAATCAGCCCCAGCATTTT. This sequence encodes CASSRTGGRKNSNQPQHF.

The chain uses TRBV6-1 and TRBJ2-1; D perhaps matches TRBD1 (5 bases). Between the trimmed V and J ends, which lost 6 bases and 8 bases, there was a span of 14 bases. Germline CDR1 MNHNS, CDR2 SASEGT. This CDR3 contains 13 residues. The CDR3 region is CASRALLGDEQFF. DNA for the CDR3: TGTGCCAGCAGAGCGTTGTTAGGGGATGAGCAGTTCTTC.

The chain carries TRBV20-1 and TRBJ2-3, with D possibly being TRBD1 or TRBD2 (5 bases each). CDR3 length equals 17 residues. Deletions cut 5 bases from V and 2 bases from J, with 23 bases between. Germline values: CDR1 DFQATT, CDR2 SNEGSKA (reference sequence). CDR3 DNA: TGCAGTGCTGGTGGTCTTGGTGGGCAGGGAGTCACAGATACGCAGTATTTT. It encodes CSAGGLGGQGVTDTQYF.

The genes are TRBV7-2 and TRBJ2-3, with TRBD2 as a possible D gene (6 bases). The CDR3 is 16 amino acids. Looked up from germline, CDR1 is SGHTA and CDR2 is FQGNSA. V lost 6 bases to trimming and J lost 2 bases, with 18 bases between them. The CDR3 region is CASSRWGELPTDTQYF. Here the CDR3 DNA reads TGTGCCAGCAGTCGTTGGGGGGAACTACCCACAGATACGCAGTATTTT.

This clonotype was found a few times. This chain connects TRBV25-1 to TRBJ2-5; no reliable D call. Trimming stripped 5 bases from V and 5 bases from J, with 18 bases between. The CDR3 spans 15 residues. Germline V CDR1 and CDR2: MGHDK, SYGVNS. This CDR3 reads CASSLSLLGPETQYF. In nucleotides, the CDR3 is TGTGCCAGCAGTCTATCCTTGTTAGGGCCGGAGACCCAGTACTTC.

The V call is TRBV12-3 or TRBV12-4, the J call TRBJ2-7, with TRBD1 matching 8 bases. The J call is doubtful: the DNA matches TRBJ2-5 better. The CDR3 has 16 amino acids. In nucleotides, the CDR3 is TGTGCCAGCAGTTTAGAGGGGACAGGACTTCAAGAGACCCAGTACTTC. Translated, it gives CASSLEGTGLQETQYF.

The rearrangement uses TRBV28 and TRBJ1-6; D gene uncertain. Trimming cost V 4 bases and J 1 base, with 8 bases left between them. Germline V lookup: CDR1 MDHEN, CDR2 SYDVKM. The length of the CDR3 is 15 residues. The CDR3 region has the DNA TGTGCCAGCAGTTCCCCCCGATCCTATAATTCACCCCTCCACTTT. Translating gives CASSSPRSYNSPLHF.

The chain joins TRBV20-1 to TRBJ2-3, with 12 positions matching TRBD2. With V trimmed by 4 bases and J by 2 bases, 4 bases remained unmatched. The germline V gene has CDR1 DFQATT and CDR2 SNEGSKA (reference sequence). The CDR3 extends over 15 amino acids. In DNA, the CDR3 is TGCAGTGCTAAGACTAGCGGGGGATACACAGATACGCAGTATTTT. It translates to CSAKTSGGYTDTQYF.

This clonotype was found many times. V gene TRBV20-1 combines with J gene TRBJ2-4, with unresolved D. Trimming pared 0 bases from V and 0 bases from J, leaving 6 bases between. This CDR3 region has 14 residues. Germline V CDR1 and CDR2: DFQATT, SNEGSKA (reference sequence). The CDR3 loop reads CSARESIAKNIQYF. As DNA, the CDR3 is TGCAGTGCTAGAGAGTCTATAGCCAAAAACATTCAGTACTTC.

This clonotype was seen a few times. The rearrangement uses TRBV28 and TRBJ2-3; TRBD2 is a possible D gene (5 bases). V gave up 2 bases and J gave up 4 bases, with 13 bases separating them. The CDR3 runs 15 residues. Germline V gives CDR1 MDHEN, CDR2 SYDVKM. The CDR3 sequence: CASSLAGFGADTQYF. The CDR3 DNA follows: TGTGCCAGCAGTTTAGCTGGCTTCGGGGCAGATACGCAGTATTTT.

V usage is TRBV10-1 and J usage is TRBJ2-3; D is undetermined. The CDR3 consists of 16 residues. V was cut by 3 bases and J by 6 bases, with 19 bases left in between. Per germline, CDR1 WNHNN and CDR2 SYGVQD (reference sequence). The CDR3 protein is CASSDHDGLLSDTQYF. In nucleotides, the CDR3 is TGCGCCAGCAGTGATCATGATGGCTTACTATCGGATACGCAGTATTTT.

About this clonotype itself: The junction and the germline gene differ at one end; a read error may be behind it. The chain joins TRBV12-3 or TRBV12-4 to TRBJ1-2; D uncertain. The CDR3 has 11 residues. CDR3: CASSLDAALHF. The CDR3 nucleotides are TGTGCCAGCAGTTTAGATGCAGCCCTGCACTTC.

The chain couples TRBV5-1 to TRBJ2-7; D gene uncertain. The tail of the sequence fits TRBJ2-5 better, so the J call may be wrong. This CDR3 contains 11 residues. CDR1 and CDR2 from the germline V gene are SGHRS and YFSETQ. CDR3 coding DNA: TGCGCCAGCAGCTTGGCGCAGACCCAGTACTTC. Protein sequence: CASSLAQTQYF.

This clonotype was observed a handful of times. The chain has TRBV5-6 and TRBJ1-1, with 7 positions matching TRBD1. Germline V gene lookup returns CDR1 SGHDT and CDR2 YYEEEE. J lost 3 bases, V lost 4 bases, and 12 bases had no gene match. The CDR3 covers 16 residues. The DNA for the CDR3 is TGTGCCAGCAGCCCGACAGGGTATATCTTGGACACTGAAGCTTTCTTT. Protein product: CASSPTGYILDTEAFF.